A selection of T cell receptor beta chains follows, all from one sample in a study of beta chain features in type 1 diabetes. TCRdb keeps only in-frame clones here, not all; method: immunoSEQ multiplex PCR. The top ten hold about 0.5% of the sample, which has about 160,000 clones, about 8.1% seen once. Sequenced input: central memory CD4+ T cells from blood. These receptor sequences come from a woman in her late teens or twenties with type 1 diabetes. The CDR3 runs from the conserved cysteine through the conserved F or W. The D gene is left open where the match is weak. Clone sizes are given selectively: once, few, many, or a class where the clone is expanded.

j_call d_call v_call clone_size cdr3_aa cdr3_nt
TRBJ2-1 TRBD1 TRBV28 NA CASLAGGVNEQFF TGTGCCAGCCTGGCAGGGGGCGTTAATGAGCAGTTCTTC
TRBJ2-5 TRBD2 TRBV7-8 few CASSRTSGPQETQYF TGTGCCAGCAGCCGGACTAGCGGGCCCCAAGAGACCCAGTACTTC
TRBJ2-7 NA TRBV6-1 NA CASSSRGYEQYF TGTGCCAGCAGTTCCAGGGGCTACGAGCAGTACTTC
TRBJ2-5 TRBD2 TRBV11-2 NA CASSNRLAGGQETQYF TGTGCCAGCAGCAACAGACTAGCGGGGGGTCAAGAGACCCAGTACTTC
TRBJ2-1 NA TRBV7-9 few CASSQGGGLFEQFF TGTGCCAGCAGCCAAGGGGGGGGCCTTTTTGAGCAGTTCTTC
TRBJ2-6 NA TRBV5-1 few CASSPLSGANVLTF TGTGCCAGCAGCCCTCTCTCGGGGGCCAACGTCCTGACTTTC
TRBJ1-1 NA TRBV5-4 NA CASSRPVQGTEAFF TGTGCCAGCAGCCGCCCCGTACAGGGCACTGAAGCTTTCTTT
TRBJ2-3 TRBD2 TRBV5-1 few CASSLDRGGTDTQYF TGCGCCAGCAGCTTGGATCGGGGGGGCACAGATACGCAGTATTTT
TRBJ1-4 TRBD1 TRBV7-2 NA CASSFGQAFHEKLFF TGTGCCAGCAGCTTCGGACAGGCGTTCCATGAAAAACTGTTTTTT
TRBJ1-5 NA TRBV6-1 NA CASSPTGSDNQPQHF TGTGCCAGCAGTCCCACAGGGTCGGACAATCAGCCCCAGCATTTT
TRBJ2-5 NA TRBV6-5 few CASSRQGKTQYF TGTGCCAGCAGCCGTCAGGGCAAGACCCAGTACTTC
TRBJ2-1 NA TRBV7-8 few CASSLGFGEQFF TGTGCCAGCAGCTTAGGTTTCGGTGAGCAGTTCTTC
TRBJ2-7 TRBD2 TRBV18 few CASSETSGGTYEQYF TGTGCCAGCTCCGAGACTAGCGGGGGCACCTACGAGCAGTACTTC
TRBJ1-4 NA TRBV11-2 NA CASSVRVNEKLFF TGTGCCAGCAGCGTACGGGTTAATGAAAAACTGTTTTTT
TRBJ1-1 NA TRBV18 NA CASSQQSDTEAFF TGTGCCAGCTCACAACAGAGTGATACTGAAGCTTTCTTT
TRBJ2-1 TRBD1 TRBV7-8 few CASSPSQGYNEQFF TGTGCCAGCAGCCCATCACAGGGGTACAATGAGCAGTTCTTC
TRBJ2-4 NA TRBV6-1 few CASSEALNLAKNIQYF TGTGCCAGCAGTGAAGCCCTCAACTTAGCCAAAAACATTCAGTACTTC
TRBJ2-7 NA TRBV23-1 few CASPLCSYEQYF TGCGCCAGCCCCCTGTGCTCCTACGAGCAGTACTTC
TRBJ2-1 NA TRBV6-5 NA CASSPRPEGAEQFF TGTGCCAGCAGCCCTCGACCCGAAGGGGCTGAGCAGTTCTTC
TRBJ2-5 TRBD2 TRBV19 NA CASSTSGSWETQYF TGTGCCAGTAGTACTAGCGGGAGTTGGGAGACCCAGTACTTC
TRBJ2-7 NA TRBV9 few CASSPSVELYYEQYF TGTGCCAGCAGCCCTTCGGTCGAGCTATACTACGAGCAGTACTTC
TRBJ2-7 TRBD1 TRBV2 few CASTTGTGREQYF TGTGCCAGCACTACCGGGACAGGGCGCGAGCAGTACTTC
TRBJ1-1 TRBD1 TRBV18 few CASSFRGFTEAFF TGTGCCAGCTCATTCAGGGGGTTCACTGAAGCTTTCTTT